The T cell receptor (beta chain) described here comes from a study of cytomegalovirus exposure and HLA in healthy donors. Trimming took 4 bases from V and 5 from J, leaving 11 bases between them. Germline V CDR1 and CDR2: SGHDN, FVKESK. The CDR3 has 14 amino acids. As to this clone: Its antigen is unknown.

The study ran its PCR with 60 Vbeta and 13 Jbeta primers. Assay: immunoSEQ multiplex PCR; the TCRdb copy retains only in-frame clones and omits some. This table holds roughly 130,000 clones, over 75% found once. Study-level findings and limits: Earlier results showed most TCR beta V segments being productive about 90% or about 30% of the time. TCR beta chains associated with HLA were, in a later analysis, more clonally expanded than equally common others. CMV serostatus alone was available as immune exposure information.

The sample taken for sequencing was PBMCs. The V call is TRBV14, the J call TRBJ1-4, with D perhaps TRBD1 (6 bases). The sequence came from a middle-aged woman in good health and CMV-seropositive. The CDR3 DNA reads TGTGCCAGCAGCCGAACAGGGCCCAATGAAAAACTGTTTTTT. As protein: CASSRTGPNEKLFF.